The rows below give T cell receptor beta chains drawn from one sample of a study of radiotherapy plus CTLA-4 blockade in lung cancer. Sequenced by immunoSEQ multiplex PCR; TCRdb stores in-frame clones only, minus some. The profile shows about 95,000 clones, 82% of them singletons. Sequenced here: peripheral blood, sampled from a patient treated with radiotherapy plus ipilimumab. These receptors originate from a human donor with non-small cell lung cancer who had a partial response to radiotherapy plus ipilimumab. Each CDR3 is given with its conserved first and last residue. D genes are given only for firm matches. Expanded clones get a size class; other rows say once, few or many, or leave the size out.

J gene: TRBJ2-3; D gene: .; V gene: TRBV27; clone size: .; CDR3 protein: CASSPGQNTDTQYF; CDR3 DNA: TGTGCCAGCAGCCCGGGACAAAACACAGATACGCAGTATTTT
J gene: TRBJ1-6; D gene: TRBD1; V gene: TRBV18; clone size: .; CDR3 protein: CASSPRGQGEYNSPLHF; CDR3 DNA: TGTGCCAGCTCACCGAGGGGACAGGGGGAATATAATTCACCCCTCCACTTT
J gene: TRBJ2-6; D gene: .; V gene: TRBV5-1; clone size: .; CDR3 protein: CASSLGVSGANVLTF; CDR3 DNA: TGCGCCAGCAGCTTGGGCGTTTCTGGGGCCAACGTCCTGACTTTC
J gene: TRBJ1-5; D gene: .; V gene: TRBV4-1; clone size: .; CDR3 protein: CASSQGVGEGNQPQHF; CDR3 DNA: TGCGCCAGCAGCCAAGGTGTAGGGGAAGGAAATCAGCCCCAGCATTTT
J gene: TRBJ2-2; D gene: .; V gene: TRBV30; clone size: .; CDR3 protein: CAWARQKLNTGELFF; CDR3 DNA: TGTGCCTGGGCTAGACAGAAACTAAACACCGGGGAGCTGTTTTTT
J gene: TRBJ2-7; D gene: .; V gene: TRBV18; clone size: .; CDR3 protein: CASSPGAGSLLPYEQYF; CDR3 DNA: TGTGCCAGCTCACCGGGCGCGGGCTCACTCCTTCCCTACGAGCAGTACTTC
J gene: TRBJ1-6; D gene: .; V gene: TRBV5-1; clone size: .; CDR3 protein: CASSTGVQGNSPLHF; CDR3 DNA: TGCGCCAGCAGCACGGGGGTCCAGGGAAATTCACCCCTCCACTTT
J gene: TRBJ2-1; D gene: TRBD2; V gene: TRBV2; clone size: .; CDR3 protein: CASSGAWTSGRANEQFF; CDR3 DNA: TGTGCCAGCAGTGGAGCGTGGACTAGCGGGAGGGCCAATGAGCAGTTCTTC
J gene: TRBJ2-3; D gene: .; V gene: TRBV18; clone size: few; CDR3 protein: CASSPLSDMQYF; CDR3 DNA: TGTGCCAGCTCTCCCCTGTCAGACATGCAGTATTTT
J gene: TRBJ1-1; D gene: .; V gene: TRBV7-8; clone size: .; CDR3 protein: CASSLNRVGTEAFF; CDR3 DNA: TGTGCCAGCAGCTTAAACAGGGTTGGCACTGAAGCTTTCTTT
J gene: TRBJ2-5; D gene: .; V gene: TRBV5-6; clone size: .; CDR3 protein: CASSLGGPGTQYF; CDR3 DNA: TGTGCCAGCAGCTTGGGCGGCCCTGGGACCCAGTACTTC
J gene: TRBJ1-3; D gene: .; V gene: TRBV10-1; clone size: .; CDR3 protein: CASSGTAGNTIYF; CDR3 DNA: TGCGCCAGCAGTGGGACAGCTGGAAACACCATATATTTT
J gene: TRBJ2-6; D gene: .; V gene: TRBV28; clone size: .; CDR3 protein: CASREQGRRISGANVLTF; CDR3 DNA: TGTGCCAGCAGAGAACAGGGCAGACGGATTTCTGGGGCCAACGTCCTGACTTTC
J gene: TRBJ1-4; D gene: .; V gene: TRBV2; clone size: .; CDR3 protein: CASRQGVATNEKLFF; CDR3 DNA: TGTGCCAGCAGGCAGGGCGTTGCAACTAATGAAAAACTGTTTTTT
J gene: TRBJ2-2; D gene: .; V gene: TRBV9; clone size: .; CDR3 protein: CASSVALVPRGELFF; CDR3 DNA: TGTGCCAGCAGCGTAGCACTAGTTCCCAGGGGGGAGCTGTTTTTT
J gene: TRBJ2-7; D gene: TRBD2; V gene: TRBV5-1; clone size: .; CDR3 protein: CASTLAGGSISYEQYF; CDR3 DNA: TGCGCCAGCACCTTAGCGGGAGGGAGTATATCCTACGAGCAGTACTTC
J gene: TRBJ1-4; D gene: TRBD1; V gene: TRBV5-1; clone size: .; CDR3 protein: CASSSDRGEDKLFF; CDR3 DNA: TGCGCCAGCAGCTCCGACAGGGGAGAGGATAAACTGTTTTTT
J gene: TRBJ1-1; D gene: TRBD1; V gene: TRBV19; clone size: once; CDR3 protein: CASSIGTGANTEAFF; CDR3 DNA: TGTGCCAGTAGTATCGGGACAGGCGCGAACACTGAAGCTTTCTTT